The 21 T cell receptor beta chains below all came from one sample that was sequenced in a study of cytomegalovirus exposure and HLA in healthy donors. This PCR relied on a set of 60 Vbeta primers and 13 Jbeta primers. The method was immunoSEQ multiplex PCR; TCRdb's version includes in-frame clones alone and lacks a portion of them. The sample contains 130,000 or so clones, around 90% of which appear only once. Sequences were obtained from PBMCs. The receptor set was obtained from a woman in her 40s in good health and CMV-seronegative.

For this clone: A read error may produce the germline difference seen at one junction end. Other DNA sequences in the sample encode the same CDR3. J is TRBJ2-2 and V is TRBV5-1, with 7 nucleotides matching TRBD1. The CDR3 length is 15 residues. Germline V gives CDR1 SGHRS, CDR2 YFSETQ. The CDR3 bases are TGCGCCAGCAGCTCGACAGGGACGAACACCGGAGAGCTGTTTTTT. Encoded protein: CASSSTGTNTGELFF. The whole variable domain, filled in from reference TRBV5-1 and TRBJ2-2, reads KAGVTQTPRYLIKTRGQQVTLSCSPISGHRSVSWYQQTPGQGLQFLFEYFSETQRNKGNFPGRFSGRQFSNSRSEMNVSTLELGDSALYLCASSSTGTNTGELFFGEGSRLTVL.

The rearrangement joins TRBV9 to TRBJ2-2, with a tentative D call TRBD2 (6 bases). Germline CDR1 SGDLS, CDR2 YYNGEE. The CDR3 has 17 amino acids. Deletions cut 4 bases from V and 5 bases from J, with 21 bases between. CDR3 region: CASSPRFFGGPTGELFF. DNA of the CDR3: TGTGCCAGCAGCCCCCGGTTCTTTGGAGGGCCGACCGGGGAGCTGTTTTTT.

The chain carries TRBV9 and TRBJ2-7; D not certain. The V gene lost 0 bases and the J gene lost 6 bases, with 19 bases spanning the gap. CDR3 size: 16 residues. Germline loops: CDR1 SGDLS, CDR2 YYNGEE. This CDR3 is CASSVAQFESDTEQYF. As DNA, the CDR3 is TGTGCCAGCAGCGTAGCACAGTTCGAGTCGGATACCGAGCAGTACTTC.

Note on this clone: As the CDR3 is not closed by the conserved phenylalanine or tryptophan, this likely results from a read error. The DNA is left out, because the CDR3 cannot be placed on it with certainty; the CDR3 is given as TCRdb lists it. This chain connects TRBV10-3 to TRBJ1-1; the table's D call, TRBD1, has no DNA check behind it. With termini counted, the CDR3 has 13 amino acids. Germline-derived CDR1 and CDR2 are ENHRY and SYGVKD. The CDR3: CAISEIRSTEPVL.

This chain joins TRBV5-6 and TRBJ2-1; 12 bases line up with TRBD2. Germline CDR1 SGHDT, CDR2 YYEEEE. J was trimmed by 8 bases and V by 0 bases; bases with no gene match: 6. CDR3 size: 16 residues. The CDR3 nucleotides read TGTGCCAGCAGCTTGGGACTAGCGGGAGCCTTCGATGAGCAGTTCTTC. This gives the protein CASSLGLAGAFDEQFF.

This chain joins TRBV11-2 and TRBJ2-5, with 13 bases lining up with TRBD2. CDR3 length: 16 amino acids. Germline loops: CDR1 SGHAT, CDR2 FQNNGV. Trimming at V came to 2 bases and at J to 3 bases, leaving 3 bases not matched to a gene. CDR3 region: CASSLPGLAGKETQYF. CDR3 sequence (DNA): TGTGCCAGCAGCTTACCGGGACTAGCGGGGAAAGAGACCCAGTACTTC.

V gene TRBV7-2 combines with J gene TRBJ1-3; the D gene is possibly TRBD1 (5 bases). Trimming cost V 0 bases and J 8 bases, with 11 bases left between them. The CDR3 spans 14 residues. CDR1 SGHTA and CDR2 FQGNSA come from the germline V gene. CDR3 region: CASSLAFRADTIYF. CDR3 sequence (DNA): TGTGCCAGCAGCTTAGCGTTCAGGGCGGACACCATATATTTT.

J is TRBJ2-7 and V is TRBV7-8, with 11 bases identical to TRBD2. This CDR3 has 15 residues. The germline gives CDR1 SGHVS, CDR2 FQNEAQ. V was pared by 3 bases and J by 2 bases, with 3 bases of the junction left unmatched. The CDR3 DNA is TGTGCCAGCAGCTTGACTAGCGGGATCACCTACGAGCAGTACTTC. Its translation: CASSLTSGITYEQYF.

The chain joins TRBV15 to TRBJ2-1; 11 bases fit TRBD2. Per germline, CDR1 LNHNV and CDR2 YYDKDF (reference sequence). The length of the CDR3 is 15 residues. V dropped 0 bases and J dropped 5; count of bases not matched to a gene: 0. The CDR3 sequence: CATSRELAGDNEQFF. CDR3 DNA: TGTGCCACCAGCAGAGAACTAGCGGGAGACAATGAGCAGTTCTTC.

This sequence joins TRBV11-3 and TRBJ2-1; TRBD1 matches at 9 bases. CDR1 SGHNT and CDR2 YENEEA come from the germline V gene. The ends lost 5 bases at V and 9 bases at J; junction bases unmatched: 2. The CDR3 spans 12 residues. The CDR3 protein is CASSQDRGEQFF. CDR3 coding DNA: TGTGCCAGCAGCCAGGACAGGGGTGAGCAGTTCTTC.

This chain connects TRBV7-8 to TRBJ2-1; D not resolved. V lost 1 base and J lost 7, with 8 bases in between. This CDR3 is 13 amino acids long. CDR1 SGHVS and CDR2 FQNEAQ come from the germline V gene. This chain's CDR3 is CASSLVAWNEQFF. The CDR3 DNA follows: TGTGCCAGCAGCTTAGTGGCCTGGAATGAGCAGTTCTTC.

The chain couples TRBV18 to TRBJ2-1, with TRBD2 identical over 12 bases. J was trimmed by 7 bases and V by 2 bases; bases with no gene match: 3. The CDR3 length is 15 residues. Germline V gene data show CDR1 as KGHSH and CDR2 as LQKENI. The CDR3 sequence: CASSPSTSGRNEQFF. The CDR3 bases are TGTGCCAGCTCACCAAGCACTAGCGGGAGGAATGAGCAGTTCTTC. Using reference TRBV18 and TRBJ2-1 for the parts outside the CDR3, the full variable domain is NAGVMQNPRHLVRRRGQEARLRCSPMKGHSHVYWYRQLPEEGLKFMVYLQKENIIDESGMPKERFSAEFPKEGPSILRIQQVVRGDSAAYFCASSPSTSGRNEQFFGPGTRLTVL.

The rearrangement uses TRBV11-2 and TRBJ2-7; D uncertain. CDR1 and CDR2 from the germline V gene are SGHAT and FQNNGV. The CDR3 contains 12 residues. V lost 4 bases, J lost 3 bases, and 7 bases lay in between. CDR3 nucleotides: TGTGCCAGCAGCTCCCCAGGCTACGAGCAGTACTTC. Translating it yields CASSSPGYEQYF.

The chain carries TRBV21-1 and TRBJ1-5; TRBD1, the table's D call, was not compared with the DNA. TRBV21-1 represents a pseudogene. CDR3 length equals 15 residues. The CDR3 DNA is TGTGCCAGCAGCAAATATAACAGGCTATATCAGCCCCAGCATTTT. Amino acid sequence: CASSKYNRLYQPQHF.

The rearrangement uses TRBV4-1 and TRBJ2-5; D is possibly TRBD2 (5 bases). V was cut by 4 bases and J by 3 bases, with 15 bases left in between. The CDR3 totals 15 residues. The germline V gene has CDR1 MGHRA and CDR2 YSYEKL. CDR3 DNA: TGCGCCAGCAGCCCGAATAAACGGGGTAAAGAGACCCAGTACTTC. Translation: CASSPNKRGKETQYF.

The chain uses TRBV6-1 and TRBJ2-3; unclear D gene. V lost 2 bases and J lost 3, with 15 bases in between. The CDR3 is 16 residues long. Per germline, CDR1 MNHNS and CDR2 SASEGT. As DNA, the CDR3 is TGTGCCAGCAGTGAATCGGCGGAAATCCCTACAGATACGCAGTATTTT. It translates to CASSESAEIPTDTQYF.

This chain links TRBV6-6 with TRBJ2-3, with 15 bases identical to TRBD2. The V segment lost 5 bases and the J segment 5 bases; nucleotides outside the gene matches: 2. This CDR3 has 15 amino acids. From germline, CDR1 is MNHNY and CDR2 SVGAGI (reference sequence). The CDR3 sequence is CASSEGLAGGDTQYF. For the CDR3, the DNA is TGTGCCAGCAGTGAGGGACTAGCGGGAGGAGATACGCAGTATTTT.

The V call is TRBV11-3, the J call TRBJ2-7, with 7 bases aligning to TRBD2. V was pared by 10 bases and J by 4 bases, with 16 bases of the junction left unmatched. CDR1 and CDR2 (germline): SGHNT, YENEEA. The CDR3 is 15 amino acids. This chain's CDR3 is CATTEWGGTMYEQYF. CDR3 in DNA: TGTGCCACCACGGAGTGGGGAGGGACTATGTACGAGCAGTACTTC.

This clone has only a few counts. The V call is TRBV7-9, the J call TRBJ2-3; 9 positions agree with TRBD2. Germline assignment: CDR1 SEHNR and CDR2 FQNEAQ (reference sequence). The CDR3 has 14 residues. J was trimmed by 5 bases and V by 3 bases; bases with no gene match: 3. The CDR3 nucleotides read TGTGCCAGCAGCTTGACTAGCGGTTTAGATACGCAGTATTTT. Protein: CASSLTSGLDTQYF.

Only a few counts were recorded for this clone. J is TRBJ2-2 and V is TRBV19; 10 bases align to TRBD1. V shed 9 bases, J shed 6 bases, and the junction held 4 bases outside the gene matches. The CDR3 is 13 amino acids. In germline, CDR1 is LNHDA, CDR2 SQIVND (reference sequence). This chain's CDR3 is CASRDRGPGELFF. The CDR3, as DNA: TGTGCCAGCCGGGACAGGGGCCCCGGGGAGCTGTTTTTT.

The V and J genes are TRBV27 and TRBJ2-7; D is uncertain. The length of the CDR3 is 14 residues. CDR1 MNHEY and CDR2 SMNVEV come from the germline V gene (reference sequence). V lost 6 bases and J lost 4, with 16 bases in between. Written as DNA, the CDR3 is TGTGCCAGCAGCCTCTTGAGATACCCATACGAGCAGTACTTC. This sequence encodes CASSLLRYPYEQYF.